This T cell receptor (beta chain) was sequenced in a study of response to subunit inactivated influenza vaccine. Whole-study results and caveats: The study's authors posited that every seasonal influenza vaccination enlists few new T cells.

Using its own MiXCR run on the RT-PCR reads, TCRdb lists one record per CDR3 protein. The sample gives about 800,000 distinct CDR3 sequences, less than 25% of which show up once; approximately 10% is in the top ten. The sample holds many counts of this clonotype. What it binds is not known. The CDR3 length is 17 residues. Sequencing was performed on PBMCs from blood, taken roughly 5 days after vaccination. The chain has TRBV21-1 and TRBJ2-1; the table assigns TRBD2, which was not confirmed against the DNA. TRBV21-1 is reported as a pseudogene. The receptor's source is a man aged 50-59 years who received an inactivated influenza vaccine. CDR3: CASRYGRGGASYNEQFF. CDR3 DNA sequence: TGTGCCAGTCGTTACGGGCGCGGGGGGGCCTCCTACAATGAGCAGTTCTTC.